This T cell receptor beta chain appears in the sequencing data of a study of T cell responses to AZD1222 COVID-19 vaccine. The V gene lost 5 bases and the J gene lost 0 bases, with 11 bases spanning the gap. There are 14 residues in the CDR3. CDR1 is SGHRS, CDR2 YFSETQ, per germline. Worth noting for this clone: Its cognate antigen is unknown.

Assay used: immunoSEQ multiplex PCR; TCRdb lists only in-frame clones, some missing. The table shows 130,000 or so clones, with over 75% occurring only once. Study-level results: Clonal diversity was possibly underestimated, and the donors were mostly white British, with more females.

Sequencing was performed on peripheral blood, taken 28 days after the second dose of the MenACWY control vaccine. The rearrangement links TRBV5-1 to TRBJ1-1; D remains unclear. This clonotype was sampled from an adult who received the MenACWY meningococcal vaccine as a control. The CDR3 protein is CASSSDRLNTEAFF. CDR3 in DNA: TGCGCCAGCAGTTCGGACCGCCTGAACACTGAAGCTTTCTTT. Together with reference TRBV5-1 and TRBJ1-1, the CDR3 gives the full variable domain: KAGVTQTPRYLIKTRGQQVTLSCSPISGHRSVSWYQQTPGQGLQFLFEYFSETQRNKGNFPGRFSGRQFSNSRSEMNVSTLELGDSALYLCASSSDRLNTEAFFGQGTRLTVV.